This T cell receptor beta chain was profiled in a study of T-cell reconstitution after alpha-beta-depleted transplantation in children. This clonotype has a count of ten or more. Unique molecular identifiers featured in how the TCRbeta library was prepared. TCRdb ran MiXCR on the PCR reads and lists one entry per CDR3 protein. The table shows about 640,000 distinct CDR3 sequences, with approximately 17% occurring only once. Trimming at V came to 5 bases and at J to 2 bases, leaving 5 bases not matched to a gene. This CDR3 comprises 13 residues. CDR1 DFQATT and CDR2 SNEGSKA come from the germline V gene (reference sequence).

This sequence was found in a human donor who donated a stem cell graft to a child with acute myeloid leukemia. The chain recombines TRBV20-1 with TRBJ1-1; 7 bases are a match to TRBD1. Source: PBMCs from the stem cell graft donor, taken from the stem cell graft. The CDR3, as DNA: TGCAGTGCTCGAGGGACAGATAACACTGAAGCTTTCTTT. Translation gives CSARGTDNTEAFF.